Sequencing of this T cell receptor beta chain was carried out in a study of shared clonotypes between healthy human individuals. Germline assignment: CDR1 MNHEY and CDR2 SVGAGI. V lost 5 bases and J lost 5; bases outside the gene matches: 5. The CDR3 has 15 amino acids. General study points: Clonotypes that were shared across four donors made up around 5% of naive CD4 clonotypes. Clonotype sharing among the donors was expected to vary with sequencing depth.

Per the original methods: Junction-only sequences produced by ImmunoSEQ had no quality scores, so filtering differed. Method: immunoSEQ multiplex PCR; TCRdb's copy keeps in-frame clones and lacks some. V and J calls and clone size come straight from that table; D and trimming were deduced from the DNA. The table lists 2 million to 2.5 million clones, over 85% of them singletons, with about 0.37% in the top ten. A remark on this clone: Its antigen is not identified.

This clonotype was obtained from a man aged 18 to 35 in good health. Some clones in this sample may be carry-over from other donors' samples. The sample was naive CD4+ T cells from PBMCs. Documented subset: CD45RA+ positively selected. The chain couples TRBV6-5 to TRBJ2-3; TRBD2 agrees at 12 bases. The CDR3 sequence is CASSQLAGGGDTQYF. The CDR3 DNA sequence: TGTGCCAGCAGTCAACTAGCGGGAGGAGGAGATACGCAGTATTTT.